This is a list of T cell receptor beta chains from one sample in a study of OX40 agonist ivuxolimab in advanced cancers. The protocol was immunoSEQ multiplex PCR, while the TCRdb copy is restricted to in-frame clones and leaves out a portion. The sample lists 15,000 to 20,000 clones; over 55% were seen once. The sample here was CD4+ or CD8+ T cells sorted from blood, taken in a trial of the OX40 agonist ivuxolimab. The receptor source for this set is an adult with an advanced solid tumor such as melanoma, head and neck, liver or kidney cancer. Each CDR3 is given with its conserved first and last residue. A D gene is named only where the DNA matches it firmly. Only some rows state a clone size, as once, few, many or a class for expanded clones.

- | TRBJ1-5 | 15 | TRBV21-1 | - | CASSKSGRCNQPQHF | TGTGCCAGCAGCAAGTCGGGACGATGCAATCAGCCCCAGCATTTT
- | TRBJ1-5 | 14 | TRBV18 | TRBD1 | CASSWDSRNQPQHF | TGTGCCAGCTCGTGGGACAGTAGAAATCAGCCCCAGCATTTT
- | TRBJ2-2 | 13 | TRBV19 | - | CASSPYGIGELFF | TGTGCCAGTAGTCCCTATGGGATCGGGGAGCTGTTTTTT
- | TRBJ1-4 | 17 | TRBV5-8 | - | CASSLVLQPLQDEKLFF | TGTGCCAGCAGCTTGGTTCTTCAGCCACTACAAGATGAAAAACTGTTTTTT
- | TRBJ1-1 | 14 | TRBV7-6 | - | CASSLEVMNTEAFF | TGTGCCAGCAGCTTAGAGGTCATGAACACTGAAGCTTTCTTT
once | TRBJ1-6 | 17 | TRBV7-9 | TRBD1 | CASSSGTGRSYNSPLHF | TGTGCCAGCAGCTCTGGGACAGGGAGGTCCTATAATTCACCCCTCCACTTT
- | TRBJ1-5 | 15 | TRBV7-8 | - | CASSLAAGNNQPQHF | TGTGCCAGCAGCTTAGCTGCAGGGAACAATCAGCCCCAGCATTTT
- | TRBJ1-4 | 18 | TRBV25-1 | - | CASSPQKSGTTTNEKLFF | TGTGCCAGCAGTCCTCAAAAAAGCGGGACAACAACTAATGAAAAACTGTTTTTT
few | TRBJ1-2 | 12 | TRBV6-1 | - | CASEEGRYGYTF | TGTGCCAGCGAGGAAGGACGCTATGGCTACACCTTC
- | TRBJ2-5 | 18 | TRBV15 | TRBD2 | CATSRDFIRGLGQETQYF | TGTGCCACCAGCAGAGACTTTATCCGGGGACTAGGCCAAGAGACCCAGTACTTC
once | TRBJ2-2 | 20 | TRBV14 | TRBD2 | CASSQDSTSGAKAGTGELFF | TGTGCCAGCAGCCAAGATTCCACTAGCGGGGCCAAAGCGGGCACCGGGGAGCTGTTTTTT
- | TRBJ1-2 | 18 | TRBV28 | - | CASSFGGGRGPRNYGYTF | TGTGCCAGCAGTTTTGGAGGCGGCAGGGGCCCTCGGAACTATGGCTACACCTTC
medium-sized | TRBJ2-7 | 15 | TRBV11-3 | TRBD1 | CASSSRQGPSYEQYF | TGTGCCAGCAGCTCTAGACAGGGACCCTCCTACGAGCAGTACTTC
- | TRBJ1-5 | 14 | TRBV7-9 | - | CASSLGGTHQPQHF | TGTGCCAGCAGCTTAGGGGGAACGCATCAGCCCCAGCATTTT
- | TRBJ1-3 | 14 | TRBV28 | - | CASSGGSSGNTIYF | TGTGCCAGCAGTGGAGGGTCCTCTGGAAACACCATATATTTT
- | TRBJ1-2 | 14 | TRBV11-2 | - | CASSPDGRNYGYTF | TGTGCCAGCAGCCCTGACGGGCGCAACTATGGCTACACCTTC
few | TRBJ2-3 | 16 | TRBV12-5 | - | CASGFLQGYDTDTQYF | TGTGCTAGTGGTTTTCTACAGGGTTACGACACAGATACGCAGTATTTT
- | TRBJ2-1 | 14 | TRBV27 | - | CASSLYPGINEQFF | TGTGCCAGCAGTTTATATCCAGGTATCAATGAGCAGTTCTTC
- | TRBJ2-2 | 13 | TRBV29-1 | - | CSVERGAGGELFF | TGCAGCGTTGAGAGGGGCGCCGGCGGGGAGCTGTTTTTT
once | TRBJ1-4 | 14 | TRBV7-9 | - | CASSLVGGIEKLFF | TGTGCCAGCAGCTTAGTAGGGGGGATAGAAAAACTGTTTTTT
few | TRBJ2-7 | 15 | TRBV5-6 | TRBD2 | CASSFGGGSSYEQYF | TGTGCCAGCAGCTTCGGGGGGGGCAGCTCCTACGAGCAGTACTTC
- | TRBJ2-7 | 14 | TRBV25-1 | - | CASSESDSPYEQYF | TGTGCCAGCAGTGAATCGGACAGCCCCTACGAGCAGTACTTC
medium-sized | TRBJ2-5 | 15 | TRBV6-1 | - | CASSRMDPRKETQYF | TGTGCCAGCAGTAGAATGGACCCACGTAAAGAGACCCAGTACTTC
once | TRBJ2-7 | 13 | TRBV7-7 | - | CASSFSRTSEQYF | TGTGCTAGCAGCTTCTCCCGGACTTCGGAGCAGTACTTC
- | TRBJ2-4 | 12 | TRBV27 | - | CASSPQGGIQYF | TGTGCCAGCAGTCCACAGGGAGGCATTCAGTACTTC
- | TRBJ1-6 | 14 | TRBV7-9 | - | CASSPTGHLSPLHF | TGTGCCAGCAGTCCCACAGGGCATTTATCACCCCTCCACTTT
- | TRBJ1-5 | 16 | TRBV19 | - | CASSIPRQVRNQPQHF | TGTGCCAGTAGTATCCCCCGACAGGTGCGGAATCAGCCCCAGCATTTT
few | TRBJ2-1 | 17 | TRBV5-1 | TRBD2 | CASSGGTSGASYNEQFF | TGCGCCAGCAGCGGGGGGACTAGCGGGGCTTCCTACAATGAGCAGTTCTTC
- | TRBJ2-1 | 16 | TRBV5-1 | TRBD2 | CASSLLGTSGYNEQFF | TGCGCCAGCAGCTTGCTAGGGACTAGCGGGTACAATGAGCAGTTCTTC
- | TRBJ2-1 | 15 | TRBV19 | TRBD2 | CASSISGGRWNEQFF | TGTGCCAGTAGTATAAGCGGGGGCCGGTGGAATGAGCAGTTCTTC
- | TRBJ2-7 | 14 | TRBV7-7 | - | CASSLGRGAYEQYF | TGTGCTAGCAGCTTAGGCAGAGGAGCCTACGAGCAGTACTTC
- | TRBJ2-7 | 14 | TRBV28 | TRBD1 | CASSGTGGLNEQYF | TGTGCCAGCAGCGGGACAGGGGGCTTAAACGAGCAGTACTTC
- | TRBJ1-5 | 15 | TRBV7-3 | - | CASSLDGGSNQPQHF | TGTGCCAGCAGCTTAGATGGGGGGAGCAATCAGCCCCAGCATTTT
once | TRBJ2-4 | 12 | TRBV29-1 | TRBD1 | CSVADRVAIQYF | TGCAGCGTTGCAGACAGGGTCGCCATTCAGTACTTC
- | TRBJ2-1 | 15 | TRBV13 | - | CASSYTGGRYNEQFF | TGTGCCAGCAGCTACACGGGTGGGCGCTACAATGAGCAGTTCTTC
- | TRBJ2-2 | 15 | TRBV12-5 | - | CASGLVDGNTGELFF | TGTGCTAGTGGTTTGGTAGACGGGAACACCGGGGAGCTGTTTTTT
few | TRBJ1-1 | 13 | TRBV27 | - | CASKGLENTEAFF | TGTGCCAGCAAAGGGCTCGAGAACACTGAAGCTTTCTTT
- | TRBJ2-7 | 14 | TRBV6-1 | - | CASSGATLPYEQYF | TGTGCCAGCAGTGGGGCGACACTCCCCTACGAGCAGTACTTC
once | TRBJ1-6 | 18 | TRBV4-2 | - | CASSHGQVHSSYNSPLHF | TGTGCCAGCAGCCATGGCCAGGTTCATAGCTCCTATAATTCACCCCTCCACTTT
- | TRBJ2-5 | 18 | TRBV10-3 | TRBD2 | CAIRAPGLAGGPQETQYF | TGTGCCATCAGGGCCCCGGGACTAGCGGGGGGCCCGCAAGAGACCCAGTACTTC
- | TRBJ2-7 | 14 | TRBV15 | TRBD1 | CATSYGQGAYEQYF | TGTGCCACCAGCTATGGACAGGGGGCCTACGAGCAGTACTTC
- | TRBJ1-5 | 14 | TRBV5-1 | - | CASSLGGSNQPQHF | TGCGCCAGCAGCTTAGGGGGTAGCAATCAGCCCCAGCATTTT
- | TRBJ2-7 | 17 | TRBV5-3 | - | CARSPAPGTSLSYEQYF | TGTGCCAGAAGCCCCGCCCCAGGGACCAGCCTTTCCTACGAGCAGTACTTC
- | TRBJ1-5 | 15 | TRBV19 | - | CASTERNSFNQPQHF | TGTGCCAGTACCGAGCGGAACAGCTTCAATCAGCCCCAGCATTTT
- | TRBJ1-2 | 11 | TRBV6-5 | - | CASSLSGTHTF | TGTGCCAGCAGTCTCTCCGGGACACACACCTTC
- | TRBJ1-4 | 15 | TRBV4-2 | TRBD1 | CASSPGRTGEEKLFF | TGTGCCAGCAGCCCGGGCCGGACAGGGGAAGAAAAACTGTTTTTT
- | TRBJ1-5 | 15 | TRBV4-1 | - | CASSPTGNSNQPQHF | TGCGCCAGCAGCCCAACAGGAAATAGCAATCAGCCCCAGCATTTT
- | TRBJ1-6 | 16 | TRBV27 | - | CASSSPGSSYNSPLHF | TGTGCCAGCAGTTCCCCGGGGAGCTCCTATAATTCACCCCTCCACTTT
few | TRBJ2-2 | 16 | TRBV13 | - | CASSLEGASNTGELFF | TGTGCCAGCAGCTTAGAGGGCGCATCGAACACCGGGGAGCTGTTTTTT
- | TRBJ1-1 | 15 | TRBV7-6 | - | CASSLSDRLNTEAFF | TGTGCCAGCAGCTTATCCGACAGGTTGAACACTGAAGCTTTCTTT
- | TRBJ2-3 | 13 | TRBV29-1 | - | CSVVGDSTDTQYF | TGCAGCGTTGTAGGAGATAGCACAGATACGCAGTATTTT
- | TRBJ2-7 | 15 | TRBV5-3 | - | CASSLSLADSGEQYF | TGTGCCAGCAGCTTATCCCTCGCGGACTCGGGCGAGCAGTACTTC
- | TRBJ2-7 | 15 | TRBV11-3 | - | CASSLGRGPQLEQYF | TGTGCCAGCAGCTTAGGCCGGGGGCCCCAACTCGAGCAGTACTTC
- | TRBJ1-1 | 14 | TRBV28 | TRBD1 | CASSFYRGNTEAFF | TGTGCCAGCAGTTTCTACAGGGGGAACACTGAAGCTTTCTTT
- | TRBJ2-1 | 18 | TRBV5-1 | - | CASSLGDSGWETYNEQFF | TGCGCCAGCAGCTTGGGAGATTCGGGGTGGGAAACCTACAATGAGCAGTTCTTC
- | TRBJ2-3 | 15 | TRBV7-9 | - | CASSLVAENTDTQYF | TGTGCCAGCAGCTTAGTTGCGGAGAACACAGATACGCAGTATTTT
- | TRBJ2-7 | 14 | TRBV9 | - | CASSVEPLPYEQYF | TGTGCCAGCAGCGTAGAACCGCTGCCGTACGAGCAGTACTTC
- | TRBJ2-7 | 19 | TRBV7-3 | - | CASSLSLARVGSPDYEQYF | TGTGCCAGCAGCTTAAGTCTCGCACGGGTCGGGTCCCCCGACTACGAGCAGTACTTC
- | TRBJ2-7 | 15 | TRBV9 | TRBD1 | CASSGGQTPTYEQYF | TGTGCCAGCAGCGGGGGACAGACGCCAACCTACGAGCAGTACTTC